Reported below is one TCR beta chain. A single-stranded UMI oligo with SP2 sequence was ligated to cDNA 3' ends. First-round PCR used 4 cycles and beta primers RC1.1 and RC1.2 covering TRBC1 and TRBC2. TCRdb re-called the UMI-ligation and nested PCR reads through MiXCR, storing one row per CDR3 protein. The sample yields roughly 38,000 distinct CDR3 sequences, about 18% seen once. This CDR3 comprises 15 residues. V gave up 4 bases and J gave up 4 bases; unmatched junction bases: 4. In germline, CDR1 is SGHRS, CDR2 YFSETQ. This record belongs to a study of quantifying T cell responses using KT2 cells. Overall study context: TCR alpha and beta constant-region primers primed reverse transcription of RNA. The second PCR was a qPCR stopped at a predetermined fluorescence threshold.

The chain couples TRBV5-1 to TRBJ2-3, with 12 nucleotides matching TRBD2. This clonotype originated in a human donor. Sequencing was carried out using PBMCs spiked with cells of the T cell clone KT2. This CDR3 is CASSLLAGGPDTQYF. CDR3 DNA: TGCGCCAGCAGCCTCCTAGCGGGAGGGCCAGATACGCAGTATTTT. Together with reference TRBV5-1 and TRBJ2-3, the CDR3 gives the full variable domain: KAGVTQTPRYLIKTRGQQVTLSCSPISGHRSVSWYQQTPGQGLQFLFEYFSETQRNKGNFPGRFSGRQFSNSRSEMNVSTLELGDSALYLCASSLLAGGPDTQYFGPGTRLTVL.